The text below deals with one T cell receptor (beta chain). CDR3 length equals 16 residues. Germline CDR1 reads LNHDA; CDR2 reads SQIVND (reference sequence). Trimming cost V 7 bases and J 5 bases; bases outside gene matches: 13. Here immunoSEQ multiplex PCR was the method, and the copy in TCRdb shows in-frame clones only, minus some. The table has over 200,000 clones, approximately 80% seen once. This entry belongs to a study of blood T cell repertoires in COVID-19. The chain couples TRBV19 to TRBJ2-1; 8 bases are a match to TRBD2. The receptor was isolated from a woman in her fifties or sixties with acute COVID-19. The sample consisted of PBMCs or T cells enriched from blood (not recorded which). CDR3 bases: TGTGCCAGTACCGCAGGGACTAGGGTAAACGACAATGAGCAGTTCTTC. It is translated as CASTAGTRVNDNEQFF. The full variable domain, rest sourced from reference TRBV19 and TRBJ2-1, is DGGITQSPKYLFRKEGQNVTLSCEQNLNHDAMYWYRQDPGQGLRLIYYSQIVNDFQKGDIAEGYSVSREKKESFPLTVTSAQKNPTAFYLCASTAGTRVNDNEQFFGPGTRLTVL.